The TCR beta chain described here comes from a study of T cell repertoires in cytomegalovirus infection. This CDR3 is 14 amino acids long. The germline V gene encodes CDR1 SGDLS and CDR2 YYNGEE. Trimming removed 4 bases from V and 2 bases from J, with 11 bases in between. A note on this clonotype: Its antigen is undetermined.

TCRdb passed the reads through MiXCR, listing each CDR3 protein once. Counted here are about a million distinct CDR3 sequences, around 32% occurring once; the ten biggest clones make up 13%. This material consisted of cultured CD8+ T cells from PBMCs, taken from culture after CMV antigen stimulation. This chain joins TRBV9 and TRBJ2-3, with D possibly matching TRBD1 (5 bases). The TCR sequence derives from a human donor in good health (CMV status not recorded). Some clones in this sample may be carry-over from other donors' samples. CDR3 DNA sequence: TGTGCCAGCAGCAAGGGGCGCACCACAGATACGCAGTATTTT. Its protein product is CASSKGRTTDTQYF.